This T cell receptor beta chain was recorded in a study of blood T cells in healthy people across ages (dated by TCRdb to between 2015 and 2016). About the investigation overall: In model experiments, template switching captured about one uniquely barcoded TCR beta cDNA molecule for every two T cells. The study analyzed two additional independent replicas of 1 million unique cDNA reads from the same blood draw for two donors, one aged 18 to 30 and one aged 80 or older. Donors of different ages were randomly distributed across sequencing lanes to avoid experimental bias. To track age-related changes in TCR beta repertoire diversity, the study relied on deep sequencing normalized with unique cDNA molecular identifiers. The donors were split into four age groups: young (average approximately 16 years), middle-aged (39), aged (approximately 59) and long-lived (82). Broad study findings and their caveats: The long-lived group showed more naive CD4+ T cells, fewer expanded clones and increased TCR diversity than the aged group, suggesting age selection. Observed TCR beta diversity per million T cells fell roughly linearly with age, and a significant reduction was already apparent by age about 43. Bulk unsorted PBMC profiling prevented conclusive comparison of naive and antigen-experienced compartments. Donor CMV infection status was unknown, potentially confounding age-related changes in expanded clonotypes. Estimates of total diversity based on one million sequenced T cells were regarded as lower bounds and as underestimates. There was a strong correlation between observed TCR beta diversity and the percentage of naive T cells measured by flow cytometry.

Library preparation used 5' RACE. Sequencing used an Illumina HiSeq 2500. A second PCR of about 6 to 11 cycles was run with a J-beta primer mix and a sample-barcoded 5' primer. A template-switch 5' adaptor carrying 12 random nucleotides introduced a unique molecular identifier onto each TCR beta cDNA molecule. Each sample yielded at least 2.5 million CDR3-containing paired-end reads. All of the RNA was converted into first-strand cDNA using the Mint cDNA synthesis kit, with a TRBC-specific oligonucleotide serving as the primer. After uracil-DNA glycosylase treatment, a first 18-cycle PCR used universal primers M1SS and BC2_uni_R on all cDNA. Per the original workflow: For normalization, 1 million high-quality reads, each with a distinct molecular identifier, were randomly selected from each sample. Reads sharing molecular identifiers were discarded rather than binned into consensus sequences. MiTCR, with a Q25 quality threshold and the strictest error-elimination algorithm, was used for CDR3 identification, clonotype clustering and error correction. Lower-bound total TCR beta diversity was estimated with a nonparametric unseen species model using Euler transformation. TCRdb reworked the public reads: Q25 trimming with fastp, MiXCR clone assembly, productive beta chains retained. Identical CDR3 protein sequences are pooled into one entry, listed with their most common genes and DNA. V and J calls and clone size were set by TCRdb, not the authors. This sample has about 580,000 distinct CDR3 sequences in its table, and 40% to 55% of those were observed once. The ten largest clones take up roughly 24% of the sample.

This clonotype was seen repeatedly, ten times or more. Its antigen is still unknown. No base-level quality is on record; no much larger clone is a single base apart. The CDR3 numbers 15 residues from cysteine through phenylalanine. The entry retains the CDR3 DNA only, 45 bases that are in frame from base 1. V is cut back by 7 bases and J by 5 bases, with 13 bases in the junction unmatched. The germline V gene sets CDR1 to MNHEY and CDR2 to SVGAGI. Donors were roughly 40 systemically healthy Caucasian individuals from Russia aged 6 to 90 years. Ten milliliters of peripheral blood were drawn from each donor into EDTA-treated Vacutainer tubes. Ficoll-Paque density-gradient centrifugation was used to isolate PBMCs, with at least 7 million obtained per sample. Trizol reagent was used to extract total RNA from PBMCs, with at least 5 micrograms per sample. For every donor, flow cytometry on a PBMC aliquot measured the percentage of naive CD45RAhigh/CD27high T cells.

This TCR was sampled from an elderly man in good health. Source material: blood. This chain is built from TRBV6-5 and TRBJ2-5; TRBD2 matches 7 bases in the middle. The CDR3: CASKFDPGGRETQYF. Read as DNA, the sequence is TGTGCCAGCAAGTTCGATCCGGGGGGTAGGGAGACCCAGTACTTC.